The 5 T cell receptor beta chains below come from one sample, sequenced in a study of cytomegalovirus exposure and HLA in healthy donors. The PCR contained 60 Vbeta and 13 Jbeta primers. Assay used: immunoSEQ multiplex PCR; TCRdb lists only in-frame clones, some missing. The sample lists about 150,000 clones, 64% occurring once. The sample was PBMCs. The receptors shown here come from a woman aged 30 to 39 in good health and CMV-seropositive.

This clone came up a few times. The gene calls are TRBV7-9 and TRBJ1-4; D call uncertain. The ends were cut back, 1 base at V and 8 bases at J, with 14 bases in the middle. Germline V gene lookup returns CDR1 SEHNR and CDR2 FQNEAQ (reference sequence). CDR3 size: 15 residues. The CDR3 sequence is CASSLVRGSMEKLFF. CDR3 in DNA: TGTGCCAGCAGCTTAGTCCGGGGATCCATGGAAAAACTGTTTTTT.

The chain couples TRBV6-6 to TRBJ2-1; 11 bases fit TRBD2. Germline V gene data show CDR1 as MNHNY and CDR2 as SVGAGI (reference sequence). The CDR3 contains 15 residues. J was trimmed by 9 bases and V by 3 bases; bases with no gene match: 7. CDR3 protein: CASSYLAGGLGEQFF. The CDR3 DNA reads TGTGCCAGCAGTTATCTAGCGGGGGGATTAGGTGAGCAGTTCTTC.

This chain uses TRBV7-2 with TRBJ2-1; 9 bases fit TRBD2. The CDR3 loop spans 17 amino acids. The J segment lost 7 bases and the V segment lost 5 bases, leaving 15 bases of the junction unmatched. Germline lookup yields CDR1 SGHTA and CDR2 FQGNSA. The CDR3 coding sequence is TGTGCCAGCAGCGGATCACTCAGCGGGGGGTGGAAAAATGAGCAGTTCTTC. Residues: CASSGSLSGGWKNEQFF.

This clone has a handful of counts. This chain uses TRBV5-1 with TRBJ1-1; D remains unclear. Trimming took 5 bases from V and 0 from J, leaving 8 bases between them. This CDR3 contains 13 residues. CDR1 SGHRS and CDR2 YFSETQ come from the germline V gene. Written as DNA, the CDR3 is TGCGCCAGCAGTCCAGGCCTGAACACTGAAGCTTTCTTT. It encodes CASSPGLNTEAFF.

About this clone itself: The same CDR3 arises from other DNA sequences in this sample as well. The rearrangement uses TRBV30 and TRBJ2-3; a weak D match, TRBD2 (5 bases). The CDR3 totals 14 residues. Germline V gene lookup returns CDR1 GTSNPN and CDR2 SVGIG (reference sequence). The germline V and J ends were trimmed by 0 bases and 3 bases, with 10 bases remaining between them. The CDR3 DNA follows: TGTGCCTGGAGTGTCCTAGCTGGGACAGATACGCAGTATTTT. This translates into CAWSVLAGTDTQYF.